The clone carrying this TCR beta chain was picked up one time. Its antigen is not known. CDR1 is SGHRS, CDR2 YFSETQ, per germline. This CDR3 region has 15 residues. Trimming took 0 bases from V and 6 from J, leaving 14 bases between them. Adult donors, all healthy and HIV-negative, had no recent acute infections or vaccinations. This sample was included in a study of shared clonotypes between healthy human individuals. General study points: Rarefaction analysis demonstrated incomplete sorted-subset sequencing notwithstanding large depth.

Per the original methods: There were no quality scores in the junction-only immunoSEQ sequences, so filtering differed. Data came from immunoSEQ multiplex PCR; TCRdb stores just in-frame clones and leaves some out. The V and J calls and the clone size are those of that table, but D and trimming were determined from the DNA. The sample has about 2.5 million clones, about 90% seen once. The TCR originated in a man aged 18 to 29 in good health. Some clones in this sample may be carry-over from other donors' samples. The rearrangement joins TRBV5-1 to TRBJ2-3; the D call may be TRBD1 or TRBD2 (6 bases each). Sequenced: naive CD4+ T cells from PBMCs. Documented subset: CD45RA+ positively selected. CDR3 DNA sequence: TGCGCCAGCAGCTTGGTTGGGGGCCGGGGGGATACGCAGTATTTT. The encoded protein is CASSLVGGRGDTQYF.